This T cell receptor (beta chain) was observed in a study of blood T cell repertoires in COVID-19. Study at large: The United States, Italy and Spain provided the acute and convalescent COVID-19 samples. T cells, B-cell-depleted T cells, or PBMCs supplied cDNA or gDNA.

Germline loops: CDR1 KGHSH, CDR2 LQKENI. CDR3 size: 17 residues. V lost 5 bases to trimming and J lost 6 bases; unmatched junction nucleotides: 15. In the study's own analysis: For nucleated cells, counts were estimated from reference gene primer amplification. Using immunoSEQ multiplex PCR, the repertoire was profiled, and TCRdb retains in-frame clones only, with some absent. The V and J calls and clone size are taken from that table; D and trimming were inferred from the DNA. Of 300,000 or so clones detected, roughly 83% appear once; the ten largest clones hold roughly 1.6%. The source material was peripheral blood. This sequence was found in a woman aged 45-59 years with acute or convalescent COVID-19. The J gene is TRBJ2-2, the V gene TRBV18, with TRBD2 identical over 7 bases. The chain's CDR3 is CASSDPRLAGVAGELFF. In nucleotides, the CDR3 is TGTGCCAGCTCAGACCCTCGACTCGCGGGAGTAGCCGGGGAGCTGTTTTTT.